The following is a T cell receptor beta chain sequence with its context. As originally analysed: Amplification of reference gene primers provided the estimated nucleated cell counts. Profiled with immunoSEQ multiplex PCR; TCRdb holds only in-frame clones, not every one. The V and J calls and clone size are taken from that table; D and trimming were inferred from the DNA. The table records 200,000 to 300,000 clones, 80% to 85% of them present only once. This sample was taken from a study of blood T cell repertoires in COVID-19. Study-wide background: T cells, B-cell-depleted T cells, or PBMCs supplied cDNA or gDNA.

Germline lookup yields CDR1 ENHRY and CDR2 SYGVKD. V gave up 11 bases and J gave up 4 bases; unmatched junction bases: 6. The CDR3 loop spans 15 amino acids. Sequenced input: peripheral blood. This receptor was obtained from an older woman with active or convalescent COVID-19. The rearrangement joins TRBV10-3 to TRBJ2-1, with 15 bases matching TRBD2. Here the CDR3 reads CAFGGLAGGYNEQFF. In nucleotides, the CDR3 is TGTGCCTTCGGAGGACTAGCGGGGGGGTACAATGAGCAGTTCTTC.